These 5 T cell receptor beta chains originate from one sample sequenced in a study of CD8+CD57+ T cells in acquired aplastic anemia. Genomic DNA served as template for TCR beta VDJ and CDR3 profiling. TCRdb passed the reads through MiXCR, listing each CDR3 protein once. The table has some 240,000 distinct CDR3 sequences, almost 35% seen once. Sequenced material: sorted CD4+, CD8+, or CD8+CD57+ T cells (not recorded which) from PBMCs. These receptors all stem from a human donor in good health, serving as a control.

This clonotype was counted a few times. The chain carries TRBV11-1 and TRBJ1-4; TRBD1 might be the D (6 bases). The V and J ends lost 2 bases and 7 bases respectively, with 17 bases between them. CDR1 is SGHAT, CDR2 FQDESV, per germline (reference sequence). CDR3 length: 16 amino acids. The CDR3 protein is CASSLFRAGAFEKLFF. In DNA, the CDR3 is TGTGCCAGCAGCTTATTTCGGGCGGGGGCCTTTGAAAAACTGTTTTTT.

V gene TRBV12-5 combines with J gene TRBJ1-1; D uncertain. From germline, CDR1 is LGHNT and CDR2 FRNRAP. V lost 7 bases to trimming and J lost 3 bases, with 18 bases between them. This CDR3 has 15 residues. The CDR3 sequence is CASALDRNVHTEAFF. The CDR3, as DNA: TGTGCTAGTGCCCTCGACCGGAATGTTCACACTGAAGCTTTCTTT.

The chain is built from TRBV12-3 or TRBV12-4 and TRBJ2-3; D possibly corresponds to TRBD1 (6 bases). Trimming pared 8 bases from V and 4 bases from J, leaving 16 bases between. CDR3 size: 14 residues. CDR3: CASARSGVSDTQYF. In DNA form, the CDR3 reads TGTGCCAGCGCAAGATCAGGGGTCTCAGATACGCAGTATTTT.

This clonotype was found many times. This rearrangement joins TRBV2 to TRBJ2-7; D uncertain. The CDR3 is 13 residues long. V lost 6 bases, J lost 5 bases, and 14 bases lay in between. The germline V gene encodes CDR1 SNHLY and CDR2 FYNNEI. CDR3 sequence (DNA): TGTGCCAGCAGCCTCATATTCACGGACGAGCAGTACTTC. Amino acids: CASSLIFTDEQYF.

The chain combines TRBV2 with TRBJ1-2; TRBD1 agrees at 11 bases. The CDR3 sequence is 16 residues long. Germline V CDR1 and CDR2: SNHLY, FYNNEI. Losses at the gene ends were 5 bases for V and 4 bases for J; bases not matched to a gene: 9. The CDR3 here is CASSYVRTGGGYGYTF. The CDR3 DNA sequence: TGTGCCAGCAGTTACGTAAGGACAGGGGGCGGCTATGGCTACACCTTC.